This T cell receptor beta chain came from a study of T cell responses to AZD1222 COVID-19 vaccine. This clone has only one observation. Its antigen is currently unknown. Germline V gives CDR1 SNHLY, CDR2 FYNNEI. This CDR3 is 14 amino acids long. The ends were cut back, 5 bases at V and 5 bases at J, with 16 bases in the middle. Findings and caveats of the study: At 160-218 and 743-854, vaccine-associated CD4 TCRs were dominant, and they spanned spike. Donors, mostly white British, included more females; clonal diversity was possibly underestimated. Recipients of AZD1222 seropositive at baseline numbered only five or six. Repertoires were obtained only post-peak T cell response.

Sequencing used immunoSEQ multiplex PCR; TCRdb keeps in-frame clones, though not all of them. This sample yields about 150,000 clones, of which roughly nine tenths are seen a single time; about 7% belongs to the top ten. Source: peripheral blood, taken after recovery from COVID-19. This TCR came from an adult who had recovered from COVID-19. V is TRBV2 and J is TRBJ2-7, with D possibly called TRBD1 or TRBD2 (5 bases each). The CDR3, as DNA: TGTGCCAGCAGTCAGGACACACCCGGGAACGAGCAGTACTTC. It encodes CASSQDTPGNEQYF.